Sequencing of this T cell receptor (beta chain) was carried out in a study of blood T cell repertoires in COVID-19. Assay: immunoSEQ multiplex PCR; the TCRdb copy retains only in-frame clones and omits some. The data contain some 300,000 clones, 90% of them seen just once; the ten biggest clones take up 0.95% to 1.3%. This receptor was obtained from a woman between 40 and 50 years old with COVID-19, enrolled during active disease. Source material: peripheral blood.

CDR3 sequence: CASRNPGVSETQYF. The DNA of the CDR3 is TGTGCCAGCAGAAACCCAGGGGTTTCAGAGACCCAGTACTTC. This rearrangement joins TRBV28 to TRBJ2-5, with a weak D call TRBD1 (6 bases). V lost 6 bases to trimming and J lost 4 bases, with 15 bases between them. Germline V gives CDR1 MDHEN, CDR2 SYDVKM. CDR3 length: 14 residues.